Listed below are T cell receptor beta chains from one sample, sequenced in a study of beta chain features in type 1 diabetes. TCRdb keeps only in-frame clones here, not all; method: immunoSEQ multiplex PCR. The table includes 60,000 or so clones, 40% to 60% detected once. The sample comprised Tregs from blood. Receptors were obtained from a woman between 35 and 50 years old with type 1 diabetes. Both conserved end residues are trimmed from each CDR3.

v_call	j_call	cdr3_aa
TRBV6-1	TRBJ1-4	ASSPRQGAREKLF
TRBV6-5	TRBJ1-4	ASSSARGTNEKLF
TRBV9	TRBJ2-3	ASSVDPRITDTQY
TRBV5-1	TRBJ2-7	ASSPSLYEQY
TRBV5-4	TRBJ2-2	AGSLGVGEVAGELF
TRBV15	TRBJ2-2	ATSRDVALEGNTGELF
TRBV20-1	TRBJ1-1	SARGVEAF
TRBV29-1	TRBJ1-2	SVGGRPNYGYT
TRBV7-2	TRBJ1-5	ASSWTGTSNQPQH
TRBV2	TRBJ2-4	ASSEEGIWNIQY
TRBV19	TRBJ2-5	ASSILAGRGKETQY
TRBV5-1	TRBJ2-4	ASSLDFLAKNIQY
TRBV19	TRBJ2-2	ASSKTGVNRFTGELF
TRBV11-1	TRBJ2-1	ASSVRDEQF
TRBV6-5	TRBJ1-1	ASSFQEDTEAF
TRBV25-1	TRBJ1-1	ASSPRTGDSKNTEAF
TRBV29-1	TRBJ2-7	SVGPRGQTYEQY
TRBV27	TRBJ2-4	ASSRQGTGNIQY
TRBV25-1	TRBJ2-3	ASSEFSVTGFGPDTQY
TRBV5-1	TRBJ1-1	ASSLVGALNTEAF
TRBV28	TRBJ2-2	ASSIRGTGELF
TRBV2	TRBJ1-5	ASSAQGRTNQPQH
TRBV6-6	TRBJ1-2	ASSRREGYT
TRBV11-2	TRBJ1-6	ASSFTGNSPLH
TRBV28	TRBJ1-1	ASSLWGRMNTEAF
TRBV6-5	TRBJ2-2	ASSPPYPSELF
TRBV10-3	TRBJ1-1	AIGGAVNTEAF
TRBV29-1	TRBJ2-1	SVDRDYLRINEQF
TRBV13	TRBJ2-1	ASSFRGLAGRDEQF
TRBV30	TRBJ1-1	AWSAWGGNTEAF
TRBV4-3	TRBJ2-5	ASSQGGIVRETQY
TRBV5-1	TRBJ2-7	ASSLSPARSEEQY
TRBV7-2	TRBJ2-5	ASSLSLAGAQETQY
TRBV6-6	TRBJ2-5	ASRRYEGTQY
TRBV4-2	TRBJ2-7	ASSLRGNSYEQY
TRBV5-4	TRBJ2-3	ASSSRDSRTDTQY
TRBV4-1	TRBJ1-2	ASSQESGTLLYGYT
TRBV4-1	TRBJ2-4	ASSQRGNIQY